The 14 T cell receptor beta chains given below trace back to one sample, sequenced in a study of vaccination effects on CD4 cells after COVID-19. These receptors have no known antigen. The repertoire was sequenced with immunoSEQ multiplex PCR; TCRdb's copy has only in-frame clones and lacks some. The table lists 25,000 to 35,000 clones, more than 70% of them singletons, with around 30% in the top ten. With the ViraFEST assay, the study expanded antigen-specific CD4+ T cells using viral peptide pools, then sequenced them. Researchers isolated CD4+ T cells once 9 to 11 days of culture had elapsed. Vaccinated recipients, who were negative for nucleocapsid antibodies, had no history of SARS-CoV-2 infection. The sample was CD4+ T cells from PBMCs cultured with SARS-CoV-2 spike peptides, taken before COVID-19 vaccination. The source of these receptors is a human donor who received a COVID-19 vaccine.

CDR3: CASSVDGGGVTQYF. For the CDR3, the DNA is TGTGCCAGCAGCGTAGATGGGGGAGGGGTTACGCAGTATTTT. V gene TRBV9 combines with J gene TRBJ2-3; 7 nucleotides match TRBD2. The germline V gene encodes CDR1 SGDLS and CDR2 YYNGEE. The length of the CDR3 is 14 residues. Trimming took 0 bases from V and 8 from J; bases not matched to a gene: 6.

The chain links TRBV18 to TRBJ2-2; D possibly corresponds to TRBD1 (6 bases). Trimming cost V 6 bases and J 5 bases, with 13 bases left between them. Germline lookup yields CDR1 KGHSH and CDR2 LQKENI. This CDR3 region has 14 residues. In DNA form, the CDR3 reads TGTGCCAGCTCCGACAGGTTTACGACCGGGGAGCTGTTTTTT. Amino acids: CASSDRFTTGELFF.

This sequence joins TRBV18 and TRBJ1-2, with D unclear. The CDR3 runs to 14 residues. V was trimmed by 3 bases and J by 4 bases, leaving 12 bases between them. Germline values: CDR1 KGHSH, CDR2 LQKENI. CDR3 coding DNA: TGTGCCAGCTCACCCGGGATGCCCCTCTATGGCTACACCTTC. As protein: CASSPGMPLYGYTF.

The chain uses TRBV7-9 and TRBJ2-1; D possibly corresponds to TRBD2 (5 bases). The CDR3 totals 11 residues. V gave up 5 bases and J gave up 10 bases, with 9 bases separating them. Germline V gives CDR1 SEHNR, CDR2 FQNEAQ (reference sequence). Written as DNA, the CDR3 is TGTGCCAGCAGCGCGGACTCGGAGCAGTTCTTC. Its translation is CASSADSEQFF. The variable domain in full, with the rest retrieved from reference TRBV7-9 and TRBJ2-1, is DTGVSQNPRHKITKRGQNVTFRCDPISEHNRLYWYRQTLGQGPEFLTYFQNEAQLEKSRLLSDRFSAERPKGSFSTLEIQRTEQGDSAMYLCASSADSEQFFGPGTRLTVL.

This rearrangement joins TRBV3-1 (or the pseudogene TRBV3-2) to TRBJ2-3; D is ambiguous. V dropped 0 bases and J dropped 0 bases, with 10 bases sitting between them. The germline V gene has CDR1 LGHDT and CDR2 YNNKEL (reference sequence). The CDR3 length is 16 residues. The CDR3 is CASSQELVSSTDTQYF. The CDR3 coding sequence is TGTGCCAGCAGCCAAGAGTTAGTTTCTAGCACAGATACGCAGTATTTT.

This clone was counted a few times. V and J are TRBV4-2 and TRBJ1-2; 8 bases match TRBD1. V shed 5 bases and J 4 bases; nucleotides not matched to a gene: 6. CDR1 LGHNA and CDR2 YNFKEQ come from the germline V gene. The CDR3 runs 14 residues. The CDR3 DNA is TGTGCCAGCAGCGCCCGAGACAGGGGCTATGGCTACACCTTC. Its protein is CASSARDRGYGYTF.

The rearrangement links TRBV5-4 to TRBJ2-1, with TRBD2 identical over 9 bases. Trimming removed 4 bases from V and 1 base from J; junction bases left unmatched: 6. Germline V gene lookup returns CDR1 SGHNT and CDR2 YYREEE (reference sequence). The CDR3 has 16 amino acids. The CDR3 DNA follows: TGTGCCAGCAGCCTTAGCGGGAGTCATTCCTACAATGAGCAGTTCTTC. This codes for CASSLSGSHSYNEQFF.

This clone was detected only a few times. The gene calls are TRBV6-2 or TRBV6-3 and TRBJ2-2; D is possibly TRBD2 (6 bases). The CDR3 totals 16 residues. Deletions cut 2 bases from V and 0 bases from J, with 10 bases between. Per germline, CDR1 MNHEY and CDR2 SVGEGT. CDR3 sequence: CASSYRRAPNTGELFF. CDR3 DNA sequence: TGTGCCAGCAGTTACCGGAGGGCACCGAACACCGGGGAGCTGTTTTTT.

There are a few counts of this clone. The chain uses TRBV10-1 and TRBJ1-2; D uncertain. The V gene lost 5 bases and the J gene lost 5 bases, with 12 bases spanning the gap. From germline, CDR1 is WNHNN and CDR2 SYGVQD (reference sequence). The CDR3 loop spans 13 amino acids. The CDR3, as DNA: TGCGCCAGCAGTTCTAGGGATGGGTATGGCTACACCTTC. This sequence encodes CASSSRDGYGYTF.

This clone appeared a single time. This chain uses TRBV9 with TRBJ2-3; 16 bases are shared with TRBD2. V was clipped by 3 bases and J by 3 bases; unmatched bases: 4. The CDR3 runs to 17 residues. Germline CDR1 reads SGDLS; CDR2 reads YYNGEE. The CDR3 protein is CASSGGLAGGRTDTQYF. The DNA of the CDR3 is TGTGCCAGCAGCGGGGGACTAGCGGGGGGGCGGACAGATACGCAGTATTTT.

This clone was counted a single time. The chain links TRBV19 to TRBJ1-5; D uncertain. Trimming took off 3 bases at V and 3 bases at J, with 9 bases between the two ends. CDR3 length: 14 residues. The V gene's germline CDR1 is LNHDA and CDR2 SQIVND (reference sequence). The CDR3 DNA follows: TGTGCCAGTAGTATTCTGGACCACAATCAGCCCCAGCATTTT. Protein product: CASSILDHNQPQHF.

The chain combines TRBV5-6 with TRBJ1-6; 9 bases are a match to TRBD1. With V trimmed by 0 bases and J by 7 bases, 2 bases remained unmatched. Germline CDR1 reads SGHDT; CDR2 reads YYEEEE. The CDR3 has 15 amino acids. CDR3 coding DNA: TGTGCCAGCAGCTTGGACGACAGGGGGAATTCACCCCTCCACTTT. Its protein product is CASSLDDRGNSPLHF.

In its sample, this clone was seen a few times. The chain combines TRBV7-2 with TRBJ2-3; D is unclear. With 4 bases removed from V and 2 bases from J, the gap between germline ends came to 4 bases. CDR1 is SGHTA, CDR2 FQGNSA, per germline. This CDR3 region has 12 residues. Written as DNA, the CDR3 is TGTGCCAGCAGCTCGACCACAGATACGCAGTATTTT. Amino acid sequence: CASSSTTDTQYF. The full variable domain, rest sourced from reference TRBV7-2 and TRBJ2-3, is GAGVSQSPSNKVTEKGKDVELRCDPISGHTALYWYRQSLGQGLEFLIYFQGNSAPDKSGLPSDRFSAERTGGSVSTLTIQRTQQEDSAVYLCASSSTTDTQYFGPGTRLTVL.

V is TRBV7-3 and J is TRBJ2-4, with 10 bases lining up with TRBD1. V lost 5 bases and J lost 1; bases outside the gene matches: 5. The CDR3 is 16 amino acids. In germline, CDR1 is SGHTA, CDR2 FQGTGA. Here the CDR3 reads CASSPTGGGAKNIQYF. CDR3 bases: TGTGCCAGCAGCCCGACAGGGGGCGGCGCCAAAAACATTCAGTACTTC.